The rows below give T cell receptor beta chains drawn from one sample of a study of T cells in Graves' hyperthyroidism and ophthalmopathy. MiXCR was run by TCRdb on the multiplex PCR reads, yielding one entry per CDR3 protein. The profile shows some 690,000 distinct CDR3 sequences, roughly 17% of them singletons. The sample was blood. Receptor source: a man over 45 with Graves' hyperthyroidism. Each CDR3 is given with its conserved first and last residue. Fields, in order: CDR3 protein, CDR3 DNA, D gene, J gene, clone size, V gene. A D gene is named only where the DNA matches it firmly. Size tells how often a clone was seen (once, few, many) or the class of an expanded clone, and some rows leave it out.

CASSAGQRGVQETQYF | TGTGCCAGCAGCGCGGGACAACGGGGAGTCCAAGAGACCCAGTACTTC | - | TRBJ2-5 | - | TRBV7-9
CASSVGGKYPYEQYF | TGTGCCAGCTCCGTTGGCGGGAAATATCCCTACGAGCAGTACTTC | - | TRBJ2-7 | many | TRBV18
CASGLGQTGELFF | TGTGCTAGTGGTTTAGGACAGACCGGGGAGCTGTTTTTT | - | TRBJ2-2 | few | TRBV12-5
CASSFGETETQYF | TGTGCCAGCAGCTTCGGGGAGACGGAGACCCAGTACTTC | - | TRBJ2-5 | - | TRBV11-2
CASSLSSGLAGGRAETQYF | TGTGCCAGCAGTTTATCGTCCGGACTAGCGGGAGGGCGGGCGGAGACCCAGTACTTC | TRBD2 | TRBJ2-5 | many | TRBV27
CASSQGSYEQYF | TGTGCCAGCTCACAGGGCTCCTACGAGCAGTACTTC | - | TRBJ2-7 | many | TRBV18
CSASGLGGGRTDTQYF | TGCAGTGCTAGTGGCTTGGGCGGGGGACGCACAGATACGCAGTATTTT | TRBD2 | TRBJ2-3 | many | TRBV20-1
CATSGTSGTDTQYF | TGTGCCACCAGCGGGACTAGCGGAACAGATACGCAGTATTTT | TRBD2 | TRBJ2-3 | - | TRBV24-1
CASSWDREGNEQFF | TGTGCCAGCAGTTGGGACAGGGAGGGCAATGAGCAGTTCTTC | TRBD1 | TRBJ2-1 | many | TRBV2
CASSAARGQPNTGELFF | TGTGCCAGCAGCGCAGCGAGGGGCCAGCCGAACACCGGGGAGCTGTTTTTT | - | TRBJ2-2 | - | TRBV7-9
CSARAVPGETQYF | TGCAGTGCCCGCGCAGTACCAGGAGAGACCCAGTACTTC | - | TRBJ2-5 | few | TRBV20-1
CASSTGTEQFF | TGCGCCAGCTCGACCGGGACAGAGCAGTTCTTC | - | TRBJ2-1 | few | TRBV5-1
CASTGDRGQYF | TGTGCCAGCACTGGTGACAGGGGACAGTACTTC | TRBD1 | TRBJ2-5 | many | TRBV6-1
CASSFRIYPGDTGELFF | TGTGCCAGCAGCTTTCGGATATACCCCGGGGACACCGGGGAGCTGTTTTTT | - | TRBJ2-2 | - | TRBV7-6
CASSLLGGDREAFF | TGTGCCAGCAGTTTGTTGGGGGGAGACCGTGAAGCTTTCTTT | - | TRBJ1-1 | many | TRBV12-3/TRBV12-4
CASTGRNEKLFF | TGTGCCAGCACCGGGCGTAATGAAAAACTGTTTTTT | - | TRBJ1-4 | many | TRBV28